The subject of this entry is one T cell receptor beta chain. Its antigen is unidentified. V was trimmed by 0 bases and J by 5 bases, leaving 15 bases between them. CDR3 length: 15 amino acids. CDR1 SGHRS and CDR2 YFSETQ come from the germline V gene. The method was immunoSEQ multiplex PCR; TCRdb's version includes in-frame clones alone and lacks a portion of them. The repertoire holds around 65,000 clones, with about 80% as singletons. This sample was included in a study of a mutant IDH1 vaccine in newly diagnosed glioma. About the study: Vaccines began 4-6 weeks after radiotherapy alone, or with temozolomide cycles.

Time point noted: week 11, during vaccination. Mutant IDH1 20-mer peptide, at 300 ug, made up each vaccine dose, with topical imiquimod. Study results and limitations: Immune responses induced by the vaccine were seen in just over 90% of patients, spanning multiple MHC alleles. Top peripheral T cell clonotype shifts appeared unrelated to pseudoprogression.

This TCR was sampled from a man aged 50 to 60 with glioma. The V call is TRBV5-1, the J call TRBJ2-7, with D possibly TRBD1 on 7 matching bases. This sample comprised PBMCs, obtained from a glioma patient whose treatment included an IDH1 peptide vaccine. The CDR3, as DNA: TGCGCCAGCAGCTTGGCCCAGGGGGGAGGCCACGAGCAGTACTTC. Translation: CASSLAQGGGHEQYF.